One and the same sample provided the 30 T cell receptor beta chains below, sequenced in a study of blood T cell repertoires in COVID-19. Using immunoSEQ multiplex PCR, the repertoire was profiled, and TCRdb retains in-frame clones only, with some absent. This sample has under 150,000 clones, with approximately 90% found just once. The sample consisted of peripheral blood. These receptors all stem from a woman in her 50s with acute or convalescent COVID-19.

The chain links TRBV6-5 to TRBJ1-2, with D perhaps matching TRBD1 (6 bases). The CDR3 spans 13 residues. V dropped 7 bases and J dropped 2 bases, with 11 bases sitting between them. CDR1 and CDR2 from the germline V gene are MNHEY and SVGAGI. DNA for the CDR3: TGTGCCAGCATCGCGGACAGCAACTATGGCTACACCTTC. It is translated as CASIADSNYGYTF.

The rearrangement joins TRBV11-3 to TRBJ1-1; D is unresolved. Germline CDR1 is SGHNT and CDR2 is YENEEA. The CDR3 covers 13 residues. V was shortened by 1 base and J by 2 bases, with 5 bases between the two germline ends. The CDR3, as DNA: TGTGCCAGCAGCTTAGGCGCAAACACTGAAGCTTTCTTT. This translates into CASSLGANTEAFF.

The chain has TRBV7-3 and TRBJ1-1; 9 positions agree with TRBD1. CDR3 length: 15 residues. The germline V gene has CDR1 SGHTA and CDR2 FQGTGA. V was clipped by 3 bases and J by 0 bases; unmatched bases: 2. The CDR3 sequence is CASSLTGGVNTEAFF. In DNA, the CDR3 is TGTGCCAGCAGCTTGACAGGGGGGGTGAACACTGAAGCTTTCTTT.

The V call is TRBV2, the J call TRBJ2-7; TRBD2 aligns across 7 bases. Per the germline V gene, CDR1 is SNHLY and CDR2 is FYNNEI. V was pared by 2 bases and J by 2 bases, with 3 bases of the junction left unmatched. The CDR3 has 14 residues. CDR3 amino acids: CASSEWEGPYEQYF. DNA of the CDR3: TGTGCCAGCAGTGAATGGGAGGGCCCCTACGAGCAGTACTTC.

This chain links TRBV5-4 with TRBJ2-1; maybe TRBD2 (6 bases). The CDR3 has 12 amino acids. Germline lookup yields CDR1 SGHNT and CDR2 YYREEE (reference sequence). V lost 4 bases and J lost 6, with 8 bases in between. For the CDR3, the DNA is TGTGCCAGCAGCCAGGGAGGCAATGAGCAGTTCTTC. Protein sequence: CASSQGGNEQFF.

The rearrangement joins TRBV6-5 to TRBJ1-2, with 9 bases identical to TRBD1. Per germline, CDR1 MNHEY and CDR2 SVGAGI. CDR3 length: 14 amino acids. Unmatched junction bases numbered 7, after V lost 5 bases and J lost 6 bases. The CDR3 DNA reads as TGTGCCAGCAGTACTCGGGACAGGGTAGATGGCTACACCTTC. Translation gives CASSTRDRVDGYTF.

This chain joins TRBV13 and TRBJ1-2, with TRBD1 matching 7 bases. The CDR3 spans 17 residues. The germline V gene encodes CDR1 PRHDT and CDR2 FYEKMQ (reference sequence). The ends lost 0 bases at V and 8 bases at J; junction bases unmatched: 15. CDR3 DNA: TGTGCCAGCAGCTTAGGGGGTGGATATTGGGACAGTCAAGGCTACACCTTC. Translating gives CASSLGGGYWDSQGYTF.

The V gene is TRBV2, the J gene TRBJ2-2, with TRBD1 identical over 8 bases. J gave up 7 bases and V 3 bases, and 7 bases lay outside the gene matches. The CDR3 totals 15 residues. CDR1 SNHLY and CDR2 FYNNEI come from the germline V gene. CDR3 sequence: CASSDGRGQSGELFF. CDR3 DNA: TGTGCCAGCAGTGATGGCAGGGGGCAGAGCGGGGAGCTGTTTTTT.

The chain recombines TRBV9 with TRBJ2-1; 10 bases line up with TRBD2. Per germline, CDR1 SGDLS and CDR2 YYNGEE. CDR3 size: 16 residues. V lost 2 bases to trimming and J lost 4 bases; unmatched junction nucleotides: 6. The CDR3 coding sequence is TGTGCCAGCAGCGTGAGCGGGGGGGCCGAGTACAATGAGCAGTTCTTC. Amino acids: CASSVSGGAEYNEQFF.

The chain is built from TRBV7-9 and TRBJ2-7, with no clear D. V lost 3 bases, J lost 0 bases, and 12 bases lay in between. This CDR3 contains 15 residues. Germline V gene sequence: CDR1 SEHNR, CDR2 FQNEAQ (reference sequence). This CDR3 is CASSLGQTLSYEQYF. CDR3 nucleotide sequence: TGTGCCAGCAGCTTGGGCCAGACCCTCTCCTACGAGCAGTACTTC. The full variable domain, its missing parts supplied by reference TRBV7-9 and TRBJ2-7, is DTGVSQNPRHKITKRGQNVTFRCDPISEHNRLYWYRQTLGQGPEFLTYFQNEAQLEKSRLLSDRFSAERPKGSFSTLEIQRTEQGDSAMYLCASSLGQTLSYEQYFGPGTRLTVT.

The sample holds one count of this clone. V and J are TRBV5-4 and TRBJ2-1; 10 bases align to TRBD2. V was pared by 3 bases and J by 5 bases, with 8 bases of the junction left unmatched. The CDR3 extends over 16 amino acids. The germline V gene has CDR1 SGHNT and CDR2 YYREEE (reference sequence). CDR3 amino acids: CASSSGQRGGHNEQFF. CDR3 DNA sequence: TGTGCCAGCAGCTCTGGACAGCGGGGGGGGCACAATGAGCAGTTCTTC.

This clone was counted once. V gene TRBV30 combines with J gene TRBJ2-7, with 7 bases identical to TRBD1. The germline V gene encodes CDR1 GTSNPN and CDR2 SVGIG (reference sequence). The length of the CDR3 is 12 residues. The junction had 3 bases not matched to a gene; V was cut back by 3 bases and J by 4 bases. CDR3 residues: CAWRGDRYEQYF. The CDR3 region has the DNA TGTGCCTGGAGAGGGGACAGATACGAGCAGTACTTC.

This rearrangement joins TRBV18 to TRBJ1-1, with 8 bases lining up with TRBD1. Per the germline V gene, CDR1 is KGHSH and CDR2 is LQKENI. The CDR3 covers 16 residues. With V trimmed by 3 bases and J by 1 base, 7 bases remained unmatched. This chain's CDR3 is CASSPSRTGRNTEAFF. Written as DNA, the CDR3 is TGTGCCAGCTCACCTTCCCGGACAGGGAGGAACACTGAAGCTTTCTTT. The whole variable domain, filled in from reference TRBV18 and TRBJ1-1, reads NAGVMQNPRHLVRRRGQEARLRCSPMKGHSHVYWYRQLPEEGLKFMVYLQKENIIDESGMPKERFSAEFPKEGPSILRIQQVVRGDSAAYFCASSPSRTGRNTEAFFGQGTRLTVV.

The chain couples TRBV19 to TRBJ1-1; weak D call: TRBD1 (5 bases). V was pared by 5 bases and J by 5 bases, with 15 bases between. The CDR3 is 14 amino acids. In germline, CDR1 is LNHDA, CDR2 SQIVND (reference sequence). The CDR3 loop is CASSPLGAGTEAFF. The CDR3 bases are TGTGCCAGTAGTCCCCTAGGGGCGGGAACTGAAGCTTTCTTT.

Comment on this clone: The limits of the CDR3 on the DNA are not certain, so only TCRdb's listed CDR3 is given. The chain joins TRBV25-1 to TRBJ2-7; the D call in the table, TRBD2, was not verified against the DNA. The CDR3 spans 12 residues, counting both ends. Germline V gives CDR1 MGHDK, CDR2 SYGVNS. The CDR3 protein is CASSTSEYEQYF.

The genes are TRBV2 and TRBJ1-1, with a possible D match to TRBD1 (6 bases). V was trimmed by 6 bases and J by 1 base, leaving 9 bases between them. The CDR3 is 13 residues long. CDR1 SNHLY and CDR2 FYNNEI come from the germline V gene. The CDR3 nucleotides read TGTGCCAGCAGCATACAGGGGAACACTGAAGCTTTCTTT. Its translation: CASSIQGNTEAFF. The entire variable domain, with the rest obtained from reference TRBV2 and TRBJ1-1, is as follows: EPEVTQTPSHQVTQMGQEVILRCVPISNHLYFYWYRQILGQKVEFLVSFYNNEISEKSEIFDDQFSVERPDGSNFTLKIRSTKLEDSAMYFCASSIQGNTEAFFGQGTRLTVV.

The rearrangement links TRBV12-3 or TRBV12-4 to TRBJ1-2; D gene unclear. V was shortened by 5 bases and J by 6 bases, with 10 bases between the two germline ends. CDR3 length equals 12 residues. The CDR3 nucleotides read TGTGCCAGCAGTCGGGGATCGGATGGCTACACCTTC. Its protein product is CASSRGSDGYTF.

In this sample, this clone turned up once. CDR3 DNA sequence: TGTGCCAGCTCACCGACTACTGACATGAACACTGAAGCTTTCTTT. Amino acid sequence: CASSPTTDMNTEAFF. The rearrangement joins TRBV18 to TRBJ1-1; D is undetermined. This CDR3 contains 15 residues. Trimming left V 3 bases short and J 0 bases short, with 11 bases between. Germline V gives CDR1 KGHSH, CDR2 LQKENI.

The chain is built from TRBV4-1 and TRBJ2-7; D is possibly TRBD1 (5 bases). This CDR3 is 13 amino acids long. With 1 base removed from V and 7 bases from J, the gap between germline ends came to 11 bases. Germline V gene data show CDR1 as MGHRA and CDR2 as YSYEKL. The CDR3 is CASSQAQGSEQYF. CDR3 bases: TGCGCCAGCAGCCAAGCGCAGGGTTCGGAGCAGTACTTC.

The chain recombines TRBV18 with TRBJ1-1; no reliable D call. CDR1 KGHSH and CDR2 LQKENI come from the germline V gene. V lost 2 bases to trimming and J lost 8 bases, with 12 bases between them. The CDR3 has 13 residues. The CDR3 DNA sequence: TGTGCCAGCTCACCATCTCGAGGGTTCGAAGCTTTCTTT. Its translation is CASSPSRGFEAFF.

Here the CDR3 reads CASSPASGLPFF. Here the CDR3 DNA reads TGTGCCAGCTCACCAGCTTCCGGACTCCCATTCTTT. The J gene is TRBJ1-1, the V gene TRBV18; D remains ambiguous. V was shortened by 2 bases and J by 14 bases, with 15 bases between the two germline ends. The CDR3 sequence is 12 residues long. The V gene's germline CDR1 is KGHSH and CDR2 LQKENI. The full variable domain, completed using reference TRBV18 and TRBJ1-1, is NAGVMQNPRHLVRRRGQEARLRCSPMKGHSHVYWYRQLPEEGLKFMVYLQKENIIDESGMPKERFSAEFPKEGPSILRIQQVVRGDSAAYFCASSPASGLPFFGQGTRLTVV.

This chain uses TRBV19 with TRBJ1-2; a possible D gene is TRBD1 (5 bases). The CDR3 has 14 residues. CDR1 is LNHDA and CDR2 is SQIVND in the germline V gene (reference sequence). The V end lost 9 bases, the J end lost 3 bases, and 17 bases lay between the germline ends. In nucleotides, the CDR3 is TGTGCCAGCAGGCCTCGCGGGGGAGACTATGGCTACACCTTC. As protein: CASRPRGGDYGYTF.

CDR3 region: CASSLVQANTGELFF. Here the CDR3 DNA reads TGCGCCAGCAGCTTGGTACAGGCTAACACCGGGGAGCTGTTTTTT. The chain employs TRBV5-1 and TRBJ2-2; TRBD1 might be the D (5 bases). The CDR3 totals 15 residues. In germline, CDR1 is SGHRS, CDR2 YFSETQ. Trimming removed 0 bases from V and 2 bases from J, with 8 bases in between.

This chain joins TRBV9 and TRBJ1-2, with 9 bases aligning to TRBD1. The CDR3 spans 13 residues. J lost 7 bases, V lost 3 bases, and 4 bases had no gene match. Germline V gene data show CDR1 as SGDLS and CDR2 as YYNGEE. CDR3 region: CASSAQGASGYTF. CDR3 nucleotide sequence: TGTGCCAGCAGCGCACAGGGGGCGAGTGGCTACACCTTC.

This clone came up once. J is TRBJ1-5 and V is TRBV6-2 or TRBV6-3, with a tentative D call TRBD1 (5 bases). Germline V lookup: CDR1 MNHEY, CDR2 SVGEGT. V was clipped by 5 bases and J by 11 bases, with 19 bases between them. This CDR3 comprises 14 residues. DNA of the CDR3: TGTGCCAGCAGTCCGAGGGGAGGTCCCCTTTCCCAGCATTTT. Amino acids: CASSPRGGPLSQHF.

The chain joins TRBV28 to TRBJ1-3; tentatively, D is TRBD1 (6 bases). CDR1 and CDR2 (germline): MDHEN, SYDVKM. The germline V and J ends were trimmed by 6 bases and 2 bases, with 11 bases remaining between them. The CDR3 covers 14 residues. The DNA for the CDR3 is TGTGCCAGCAGGAAACAGGGTCCTGGAAACACCATATATTTT. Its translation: CASRKQGPGNTIYF.

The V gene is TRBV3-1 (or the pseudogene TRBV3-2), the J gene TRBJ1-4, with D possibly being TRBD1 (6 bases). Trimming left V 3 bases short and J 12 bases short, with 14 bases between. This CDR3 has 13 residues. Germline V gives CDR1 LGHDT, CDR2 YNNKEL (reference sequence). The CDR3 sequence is CASSQGAETQLFF. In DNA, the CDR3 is TGTGCCAGCAGCCAGGGGGCGGAAACCCAACTGTTTTTT.

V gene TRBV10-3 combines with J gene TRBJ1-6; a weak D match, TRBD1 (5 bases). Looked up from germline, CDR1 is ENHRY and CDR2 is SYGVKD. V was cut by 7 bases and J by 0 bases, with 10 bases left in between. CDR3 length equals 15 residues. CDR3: CAIKGGASYNSPLHF. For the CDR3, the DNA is TGTGCCATCAAAGGCGGGGCCTCCTATAATTCACCCCTCCACTTT.

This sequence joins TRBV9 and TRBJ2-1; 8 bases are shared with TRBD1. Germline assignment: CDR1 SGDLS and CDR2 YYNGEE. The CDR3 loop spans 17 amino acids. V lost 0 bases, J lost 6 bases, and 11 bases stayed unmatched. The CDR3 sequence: CASSVGPSTGAGNEQFF. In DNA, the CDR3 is TGTGCCAGCAGCGTAGGTCCCTCGACAGGGGCAGGCAATGAGCAGTTCTTC.

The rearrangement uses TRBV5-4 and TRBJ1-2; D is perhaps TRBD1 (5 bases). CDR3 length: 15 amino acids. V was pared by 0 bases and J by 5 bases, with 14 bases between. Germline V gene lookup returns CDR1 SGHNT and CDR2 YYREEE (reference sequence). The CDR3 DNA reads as TGTGCCAGCAGCTTGGGCCTCGAAGGGGCGTATGGCTACACCTTC. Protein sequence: CASSLGLEGAYGYTF.